Each of the 9 T cell receptor beta chains below was sequenced from the same sample in a study of control samples from healthy donors and cancer patients. Assay: immunoSEQ multiplex PCR; the TCRdb copy retains only in-frame clones and omits some. Of 15,000 to 19,000 clones listed, around 87% are singletons. Sequences were obtained from PBMCs. The receptors shown here come from a woman in her 70s with colorectal cancer.

The rearrangement joins TRBV6-1 to TRBJ1-2, with TRBD1 matching 9 bases. Germline values: CDR1 MNHNS, CDR2 SASEGT. The CDR3 covers 14 residues. The trim removed 1 base at V and 7 bases at J, leaving 4 bases unmatched. DNA of the CDR3: TGTGCCAGCAGTGAAGGGGGACAGGGCCGTGGCTACACCTTC. This codes for CASSEGGQGRGYTF.

The chain links TRBV18 to TRBJ1-4; tentative D call: TRBD1 (5 bases). The CDR3 is 17 amino acids. The V and J ends lost 2 bases and 0 bases respectively, with 13 bases between them. Germline CDR1 KGHSH, CDR2 LQKENI. The CDR3 DNA sequence: TGTGCCAGCTCACCATGGCAGACAGCTGCAACTAATGAAAAACTGTTTTTT. It yields the protein CASSPWQTAATNEKLFF.

The chain uses TRBV7-2 and TRBJ2-2; no clear D. From germline, CDR1 is SGHTA and CDR2 FQGNSA. This CDR3 is 15 amino acids long. The V gene lost 3 bases and the J gene lost 0 bases, with 8 bases spanning the gap. DNA of the CDR3: TGTGCCAGCAGCTTGGGGTACGCGAACACCGGGGAGCTGTTTTTT. It is translated as CASSLGYANTGELFF.

Of note for this clone: Germline and junction disagree at one end, which may indicate a read error. The chain is built from TRBV5-1 and TRBJ2-1, with 10 bases aligning to TRBD2. CDR3 length: 17 residues. Germline V gene data show CDR1 as SGHRS and CDR2 as YFSETQ. CDR3 sequence (DNA): TGCGCCCGCAGCTTGGCCGGGGGGGCTAGCGGGAGAAATGAGCAGTTCTTC. It specifies CARSLAGGASGRNEQFF.

The chain has TRBV9 and TRBJ1-3, with D unclear. In germline, CDR1 is SGDLS, CDR2 YYNGEE. Trimming shortened V by 3 bases and J by 4 bases, and 8 bases separated the two germline ends. The CDR3 totals 13 residues. Here the CDR3 DNA reads TGTGCCAGCAGCGACCTCACAGGAAACACCATATATTTT. As protein: CASSDLTGNTIYF.

This rearrangement joins TRBV2 to TRBJ2-5; 10 bases are a match to TRBD1. V shed 5 bases, J shed 2 bases, and the junction held 2 bases outside the gene matches. Germline CDR1 is SNHLY and CDR2 is FYNNEI. CDR3 size: 14 residues. CDR3 protein: CASSPDRGQETQYF. Written as DNA, the CDR3 is TGTGCCAGCAGTCCGGACAGGGGGCAAGAGACCCAGTACTTC. Combining the CDR3 with reference TRBV2 and TRBJ2-5 gives the whole variable domain EPEVTQTPSHQVTQMGQEVILRCVPISNHLYFYWYRQILGQKVEFLVSFYNNEISEKSEIFDDQFSVERPDGSNFTLKIRSTKLEDSAMYFCASSPDRGQETQYFGPGTRLLVL.

The chain employs TRBV11-3 and TRBJ2-7, with 12 bases fitting TRBD2. With 6 bases clipped from V and 4 bases from J, the junction kept 4 bases outside the gene matches. This CDR3 comprises 14 residues. From germline, CDR1 is SGHNT and CDR2 YENEEA. The CDR3: CASSTTSGGYEQYF. The CDR3 DNA reads TGTGCCAGCAGTACGACTAGCGGGGGATACGAGCAGTACTTC.

This chain connects TRBV7-8 to TRBJ2-5; 8 nucleotides line up with TRBD1. CDR3 length: 15 residues. Germline V gene lookup returns CDR1 SGHVS and CDR2 FQNEAQ. Trimming cost V 4 bases and J 5 bases; bases outside gene matches: 9. The CDR3 region is CASSSWGRGPETQYF. CDR3 DNA sequence: TGTGCCAGCAGCTCTTGGGGCAGGGGGCCGGAGACCCAGTACTTC.

The rearrangement joins TRBV10-3 to TRBJ1-2; TRBD1 matches at 10 bases. Trimming removed 2 bases from V and 4 bases from J; junction bases left unmatched: 4. From germline, CDR1 is ENHRY and CDR2 SYGVKD. This CDR3 region has 15 residues. DNA of the CDR3: TGTGCCATCAGTGAGGGAAGACAGGGGGCCTATGGCTACACCTTC. Its protein product is CAISEGRQGAYGYTF.